This T cell receptor (beta chain) was recovered during a study of blood T cell repertoires in COVID-19. Overall study: COVID-19 samples from acute and convalescent phases originated in the United States, Italy and Spain. Nucleic acid was either cDNA or gDNA, and it came from T cells, B-cell-depleted T cells, or PBMCs.

V was shortened by 6 bases and J by 6 bases, with 11 bases between the two germline ends. This CDR3 has 12 residues. Germline CDR1 reads MNHEY; CDR2 reads SMNVEV (reference sequence). Authors' data handling: Amplification of reference gene primers was used by the study to estimate nucleated cell counts. The protocol was immunoSEQ multiplex PCR, while the TCRdb copy is restricted to in-frame clones and leaves out a portion. V, J and clone size derive from that table, while D and trimming were established from the DNA sequence. The sample includes more than 60,000 clones, more than 80% seen only once; the top ten take 6.9%.

Specimen: peripheral blood. The chain recombines TRBV27 with TRBJ1-2, with D maybe TRBD1 (6 bases). This receptor was identified in a human donor in a cohort sampled during active COVID-19. This chain's CDR3 is CASSRGGDGYTF. The CDR3, as DNA: TGTGCCAGCAGCCGAGGGGGGGATGGCTACACCTTC.